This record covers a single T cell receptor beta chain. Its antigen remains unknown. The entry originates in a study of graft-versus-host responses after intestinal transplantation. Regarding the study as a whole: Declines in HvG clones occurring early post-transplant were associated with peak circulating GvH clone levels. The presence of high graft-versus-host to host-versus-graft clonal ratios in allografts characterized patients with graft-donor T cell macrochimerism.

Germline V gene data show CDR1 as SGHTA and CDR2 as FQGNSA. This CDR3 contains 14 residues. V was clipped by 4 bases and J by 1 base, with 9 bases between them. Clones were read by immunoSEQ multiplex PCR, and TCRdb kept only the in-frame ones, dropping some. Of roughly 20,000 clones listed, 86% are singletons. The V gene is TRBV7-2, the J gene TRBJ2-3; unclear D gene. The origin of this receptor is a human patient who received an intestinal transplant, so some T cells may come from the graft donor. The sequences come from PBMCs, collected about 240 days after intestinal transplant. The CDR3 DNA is TGTGCCAGCAGCTCTTCTCCTGGCACAGATACGCAGTATTTT. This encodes CASSSSPGTDTQYF.